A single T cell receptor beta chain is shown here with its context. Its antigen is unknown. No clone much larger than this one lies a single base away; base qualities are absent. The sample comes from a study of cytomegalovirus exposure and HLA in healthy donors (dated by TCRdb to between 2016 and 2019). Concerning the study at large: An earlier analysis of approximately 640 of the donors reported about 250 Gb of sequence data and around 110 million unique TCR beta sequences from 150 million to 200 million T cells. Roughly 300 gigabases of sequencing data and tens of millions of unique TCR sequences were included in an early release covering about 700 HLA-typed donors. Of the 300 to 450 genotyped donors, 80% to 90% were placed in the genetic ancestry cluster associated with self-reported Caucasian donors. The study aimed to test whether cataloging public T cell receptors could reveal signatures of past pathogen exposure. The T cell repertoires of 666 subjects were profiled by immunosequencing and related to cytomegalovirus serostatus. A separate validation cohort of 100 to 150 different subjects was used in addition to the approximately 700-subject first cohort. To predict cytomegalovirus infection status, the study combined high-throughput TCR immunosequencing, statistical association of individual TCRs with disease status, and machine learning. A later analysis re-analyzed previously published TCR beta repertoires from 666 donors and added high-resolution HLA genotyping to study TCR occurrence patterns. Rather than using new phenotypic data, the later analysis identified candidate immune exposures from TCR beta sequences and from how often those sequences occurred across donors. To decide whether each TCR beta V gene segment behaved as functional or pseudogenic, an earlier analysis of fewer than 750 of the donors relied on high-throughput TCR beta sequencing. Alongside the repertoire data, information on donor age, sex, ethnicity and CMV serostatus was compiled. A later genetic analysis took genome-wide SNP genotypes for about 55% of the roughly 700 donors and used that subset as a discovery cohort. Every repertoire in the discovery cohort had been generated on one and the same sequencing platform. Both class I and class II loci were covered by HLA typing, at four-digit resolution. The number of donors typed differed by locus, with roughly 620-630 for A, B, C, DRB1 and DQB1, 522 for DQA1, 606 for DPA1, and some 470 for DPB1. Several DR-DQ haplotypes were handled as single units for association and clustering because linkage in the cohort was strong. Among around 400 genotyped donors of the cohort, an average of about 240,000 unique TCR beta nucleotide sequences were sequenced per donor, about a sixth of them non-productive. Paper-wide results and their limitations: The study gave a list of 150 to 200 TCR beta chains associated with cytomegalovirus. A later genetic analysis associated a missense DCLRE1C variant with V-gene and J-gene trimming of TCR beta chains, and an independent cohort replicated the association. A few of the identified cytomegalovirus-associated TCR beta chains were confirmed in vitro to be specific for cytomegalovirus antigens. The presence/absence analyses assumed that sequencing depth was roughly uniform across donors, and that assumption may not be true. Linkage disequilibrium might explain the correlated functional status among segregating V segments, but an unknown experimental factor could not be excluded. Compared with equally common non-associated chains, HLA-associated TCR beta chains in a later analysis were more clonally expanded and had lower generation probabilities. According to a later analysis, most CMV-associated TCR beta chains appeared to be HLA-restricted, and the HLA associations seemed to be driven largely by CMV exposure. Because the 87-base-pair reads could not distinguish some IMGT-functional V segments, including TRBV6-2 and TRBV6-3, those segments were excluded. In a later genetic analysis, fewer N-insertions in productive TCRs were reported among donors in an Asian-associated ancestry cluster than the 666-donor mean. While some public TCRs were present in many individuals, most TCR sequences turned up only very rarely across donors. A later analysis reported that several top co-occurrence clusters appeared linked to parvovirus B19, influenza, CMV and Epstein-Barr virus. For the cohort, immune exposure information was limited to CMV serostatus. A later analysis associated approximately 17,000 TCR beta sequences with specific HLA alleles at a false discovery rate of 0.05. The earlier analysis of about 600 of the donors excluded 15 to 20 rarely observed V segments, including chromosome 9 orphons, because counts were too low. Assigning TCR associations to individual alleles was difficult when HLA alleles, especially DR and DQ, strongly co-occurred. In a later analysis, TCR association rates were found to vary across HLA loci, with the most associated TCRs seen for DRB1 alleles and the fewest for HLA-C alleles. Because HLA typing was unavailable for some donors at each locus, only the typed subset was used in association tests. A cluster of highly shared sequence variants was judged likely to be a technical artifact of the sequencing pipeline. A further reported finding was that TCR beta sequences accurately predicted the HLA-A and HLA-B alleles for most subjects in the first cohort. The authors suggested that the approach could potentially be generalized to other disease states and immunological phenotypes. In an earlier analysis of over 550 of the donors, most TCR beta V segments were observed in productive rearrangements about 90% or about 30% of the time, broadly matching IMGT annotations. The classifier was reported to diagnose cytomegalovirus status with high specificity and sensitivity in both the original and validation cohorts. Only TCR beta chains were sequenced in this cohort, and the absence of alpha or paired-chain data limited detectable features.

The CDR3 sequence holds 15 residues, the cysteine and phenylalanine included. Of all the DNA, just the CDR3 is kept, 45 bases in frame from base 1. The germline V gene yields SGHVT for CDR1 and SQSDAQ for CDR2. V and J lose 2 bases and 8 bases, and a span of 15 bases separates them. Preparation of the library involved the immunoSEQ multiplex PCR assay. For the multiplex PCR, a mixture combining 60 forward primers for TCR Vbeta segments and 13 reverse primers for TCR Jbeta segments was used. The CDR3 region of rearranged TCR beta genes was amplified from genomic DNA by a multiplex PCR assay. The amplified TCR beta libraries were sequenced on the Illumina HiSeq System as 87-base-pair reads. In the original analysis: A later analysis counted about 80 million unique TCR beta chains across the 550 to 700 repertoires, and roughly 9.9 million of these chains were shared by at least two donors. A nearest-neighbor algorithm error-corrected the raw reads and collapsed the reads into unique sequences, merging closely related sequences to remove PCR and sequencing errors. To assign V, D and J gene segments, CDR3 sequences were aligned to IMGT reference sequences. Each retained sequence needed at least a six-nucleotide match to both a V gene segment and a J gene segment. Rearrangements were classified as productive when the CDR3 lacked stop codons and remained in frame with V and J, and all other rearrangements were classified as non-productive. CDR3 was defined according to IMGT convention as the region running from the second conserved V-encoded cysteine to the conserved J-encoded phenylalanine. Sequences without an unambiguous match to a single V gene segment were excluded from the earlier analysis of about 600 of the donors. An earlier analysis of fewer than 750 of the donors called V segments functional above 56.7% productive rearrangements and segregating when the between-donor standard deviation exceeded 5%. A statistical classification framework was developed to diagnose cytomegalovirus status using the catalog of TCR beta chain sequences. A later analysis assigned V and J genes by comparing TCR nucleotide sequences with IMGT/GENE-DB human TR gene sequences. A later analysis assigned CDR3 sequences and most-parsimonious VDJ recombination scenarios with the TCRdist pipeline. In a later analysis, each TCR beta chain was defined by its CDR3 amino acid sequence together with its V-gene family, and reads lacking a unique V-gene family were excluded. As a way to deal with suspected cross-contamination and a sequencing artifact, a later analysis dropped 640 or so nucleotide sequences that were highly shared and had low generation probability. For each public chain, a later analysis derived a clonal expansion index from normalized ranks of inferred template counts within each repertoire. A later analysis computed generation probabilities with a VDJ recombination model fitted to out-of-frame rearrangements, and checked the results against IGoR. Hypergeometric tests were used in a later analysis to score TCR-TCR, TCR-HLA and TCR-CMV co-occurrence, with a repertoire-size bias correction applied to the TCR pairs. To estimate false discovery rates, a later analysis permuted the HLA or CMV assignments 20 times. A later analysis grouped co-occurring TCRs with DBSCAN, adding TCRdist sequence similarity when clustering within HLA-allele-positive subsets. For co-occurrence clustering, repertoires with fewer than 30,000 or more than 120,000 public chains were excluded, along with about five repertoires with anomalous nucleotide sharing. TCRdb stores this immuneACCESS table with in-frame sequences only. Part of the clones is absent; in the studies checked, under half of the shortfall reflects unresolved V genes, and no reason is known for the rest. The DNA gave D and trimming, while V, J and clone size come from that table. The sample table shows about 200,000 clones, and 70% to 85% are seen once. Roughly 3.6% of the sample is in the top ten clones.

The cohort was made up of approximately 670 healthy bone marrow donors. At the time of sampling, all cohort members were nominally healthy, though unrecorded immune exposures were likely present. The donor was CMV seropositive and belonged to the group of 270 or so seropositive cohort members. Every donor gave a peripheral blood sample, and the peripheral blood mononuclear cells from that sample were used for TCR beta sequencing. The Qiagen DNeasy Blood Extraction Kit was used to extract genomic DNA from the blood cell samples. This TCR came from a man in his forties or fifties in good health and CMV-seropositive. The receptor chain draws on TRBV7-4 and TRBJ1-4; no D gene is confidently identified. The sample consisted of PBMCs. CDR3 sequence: CASSLISTLKEKLFF. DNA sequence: TGTGCCAGCAGCTTAATAAGCACCTTAAAGGAAAAACTGTTTTTT.